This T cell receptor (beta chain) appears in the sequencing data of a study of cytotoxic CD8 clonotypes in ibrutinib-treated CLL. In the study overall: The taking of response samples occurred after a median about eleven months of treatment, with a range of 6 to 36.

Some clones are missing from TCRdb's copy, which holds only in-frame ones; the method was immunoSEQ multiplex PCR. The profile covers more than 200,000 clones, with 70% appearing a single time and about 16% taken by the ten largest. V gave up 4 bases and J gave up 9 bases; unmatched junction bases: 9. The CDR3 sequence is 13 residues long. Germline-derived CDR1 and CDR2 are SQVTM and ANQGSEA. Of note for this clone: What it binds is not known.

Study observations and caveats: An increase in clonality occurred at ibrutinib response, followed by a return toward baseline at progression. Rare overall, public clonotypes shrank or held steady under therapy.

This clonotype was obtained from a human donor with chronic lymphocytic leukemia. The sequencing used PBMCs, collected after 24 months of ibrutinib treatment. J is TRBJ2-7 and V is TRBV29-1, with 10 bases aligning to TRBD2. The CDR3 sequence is CSVGLAGDGGQYF. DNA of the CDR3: TGCAGCGTTGGGCTAGCGGGAGACGGCGGGCAGTACTTC.